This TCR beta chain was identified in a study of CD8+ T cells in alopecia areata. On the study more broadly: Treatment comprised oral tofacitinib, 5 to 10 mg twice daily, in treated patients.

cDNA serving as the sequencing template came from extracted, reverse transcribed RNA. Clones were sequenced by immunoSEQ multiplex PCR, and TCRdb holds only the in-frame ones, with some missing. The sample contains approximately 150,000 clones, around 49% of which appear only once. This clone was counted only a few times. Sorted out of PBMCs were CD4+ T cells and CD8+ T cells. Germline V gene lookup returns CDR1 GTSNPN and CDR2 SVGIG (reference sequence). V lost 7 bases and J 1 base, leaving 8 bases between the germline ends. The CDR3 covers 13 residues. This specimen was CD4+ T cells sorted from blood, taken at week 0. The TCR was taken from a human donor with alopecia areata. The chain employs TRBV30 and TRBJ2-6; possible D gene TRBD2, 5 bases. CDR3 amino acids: CAFGESGANVLTF. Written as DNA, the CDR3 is TGTGCCTTCGGGGAATCTGGGGCCAACGTCCTGACTTTC.